Listed below are T cell receptor beta chains from one sample, sequenced in a study of CD8 T cells in ankylosing spondylitis. TCRdb fed the 5' RACE reads into MiXCR, producing one record per CDR3 protein. The sample includes about 240,000 distinct CDR3 sequences, roughly 25% of them seen just once. Sequencing used blood, either unsorted or a sorted T cell fraction (not recorded which). The receptors stem from a male donor with ankylosing spondylitis or in good health (not recorded which). CDR3s include the opening cysteine and the closing phenylalanine or tryptophan. D genes are given only for firm matches. Not all rows give a size; the values are once, few, many and, for expanded clones, a class.

d_gene,v_gene,abundance,j_gene,CDR3aa,CDR3nt
-,TRBV29-1,many,TRBJ2-1,CSVAVGAVDGEQFF,TGCAGCGTTGCGGTGGGTGCCGTAGATGGAGAGCAGTTCTTC
-,TRBV12-3/TRBV12-4,many,TRBJ1-5,CASSLAGVHQPQHF,TGTGCCAGCAGTTTAGCAGGGGTTCATCAGCCCCAGCATTTT
-,TRBV20-1,few,TRBJ2-3,CSARRGGETDTQYF,TGCAGTGCGAGAAGGGGGGGGGAGACAGATACGCAGTATTTT
-,TRBV20-1,few,TRBJ2-3,CSASTPRDGGSDTQYF,TGCAGTGCATCCACCCCCCGGGACGGAGGGTCGGATACGCAGTATTTT
-,TRBV5-1,-,TRBJ2-1,CASSLDLNNEQFF,TGCGCCAGCAGCTTGGATCTCAACAATGAGCAGTTCTTC
-,TRBV20-1,few,TRBJ2-3,CSVRRGGTQYF,TGCAGTGTCAGGCGAGGGGGTACGCAGTATTTT
-,TRBV10-3,few,TRBJ2-3,CAISDLAADTQYF,TGTGCCATCAGTGACCTAGCAGCAGATACGCAGTATTTT
TRBD1,TRBV20-1,many,TRBJ1-2,CSARVRDRVNGYTF,TGCAGTGCTAGAGTTCGAGACAGGGTCAATGGCTACACCTTC
TRBD2,TRBV29-1,-,TRBJ2-3,CSVPGGGDTQYF,TGCAGCGTTCCGGGGGGGGGAGATACGCAGTATTTT
-,TRBV12-3/TRBV12-4,many,TRBJ1-1,CASSLGRGTGFF,TGTGCCAGCAGTTTGGGGCGGGGCACTGGTTTCTTT
TRBD2,TRBV20-1,-,TRBJ2-2,CSARDRSGGATKTGELFF,TGCAGTGCTAGAGATAGAAGCGGGGGGGCCACAAAAACCGGGGAGCTGTTTTTT
-,TRBV5-1,many,TRBJ1-5,CASSLQGNSNQPQHF,TGCGCCAGCAGCTTGCAAGGGAATAGCAATCAGCCCCAGCATTTT
TRBD2,TRBV5-1,many,TRBJ2-5,CASSFILAGTQETQYF,TGCGCCAGCAGCTTTATACTAGCGGGGACCCAAGAGACCCAGTACTTC
-,TRBV28,few,TRBJ2-1,CASSLINREQFF,TGTGCCAGCAGTTTAATCAACCGTGAGCAGTTCTTC
-,TRBV10-3,few,TRBJ2-5,CAIRGGLTGRQTQYF,TGTGCCATCAGAGGCGGACTGACGGGCAGGCAGACCCAGTACTTC
-,TRBV5-1,-,TRBJ1-4,CVSSLGEKLFF,TGCGTCAGCAGCTTGGGTGAAAAACTGTTTTTT
-,TRBV5-1,few,TRBJ2-1,CASSLWAGEGNEQFF,TGCGCCAGCAGCTTGTGGGCAGGGGAAGGCAATGAGCAGTTCTTC
TRBD2,TRBV20-1,-,TRBJ2-7,CSASRTSEDEQYF,TGCAGTGCTAGCCGGACTAGCGAAGACGAGCAGTACTTC
-,TRBV12-3/TRBV12-4,few,TRBJ2-3,CASSPRVLTDTQYF,TGTGCCAGCAGCCCGAGGGTTCTCACAGATACGCAGTATTTT
-,TRBV7-2,many,TRBJ2-2,CASSLEGGSNTGELFF,TGTGCCAGCAGCTTAGAAGGCGGGTCGAACACCGGGGAGCTGTTTTTT
TRBD1,TRBV11-1,many,TRBJ1-2,CASSLGADRVYGYTF,TGTGCCAGCAGCTTAGGGGCCGACAGGGTCTATGGCTACACCTTC
TRBD2,TRBV11-2,-,TRBJ2-3,CASSPGLAGGTTGTDTQYF,TGTGCCAGCAGCCCGGGACTAGCGGGGGGAACGACTGGCACAGATACGCAGTATTTT
TRBD2,TRBV20-1,many,TRBJ2-3,CSASSQTSGGRYRTDTQYF,TGCAGTGCTAGTTCCCAGACTAGCGGGGGGCGATATCGCACAGATACGCAGTATTTT
-,TRBV20-1,many,TRBJ2-5,CSASTGYTKQETQYF,TGCAGTGCATCGACCGGATACACAAAACAAGAGACCCAGTACTTC
-,TRBV15,many,TRBJ1-1,CATSRQGKAFF,TGTGCCACCAGCAGACAGGGTAAAGCTTTCTTT
-,TRBV29-1,many,TRBJ1-5,CSVEGPNQPQHF,TGCAGCGTTGAAGGACCAAACCAGCCCCAGCATTTT